These T cell receptor beta chains were read from a single sample in a study of OX40 agonist ivuxolimab in advanced cancers. Assay used: immunoSEQ multiplex PCR; TCRdb lists only in-frame clones, some missing. The table shows around 9,700 clones, with roughly four fifths occurring only once. Sequences were derived from CD4+ or CD8+ T cells sorted from blood, sampled in a trial of the OX40 agonist ivuxolimab. The receptors were gathered from an adult with an advanced solid tumor such as melanoma, head and neck, liver or kidney cancer. Both conserved end residues are part of each CDR3. D genes are given only for firm matches. Size values are once, few and many counts, or a class for expanded clones, and some rows have none.

TRBJ1-2,.,TRBV28,.,CASSPDRALGGYTF,TGTGCCAGCAGTCCAGACCGGGCCCTCGGTGGCTACACCTTC
TRBJ2-5,.,TRBV7-2,.,CASSPYPSETQYF,TGTGCCAGCAGCCCCTACCCAAGTGAGACCCAGTACTTC
TRBJ2-7,.,TRBV12-5,.,CASGLGYEQYF,TGTGCTAGTGGTTTAGGCTACGAGCAGTACTTC
TRBJ1-1,.,TRBV18,few,CASSLSSGDGTEAFF,TGTGCCAGCTCACTATCTTCAGGGGACGGTACTGAAGCTTTCTTT
TRBJ1-1,.,TRBV4-3,.,CASSQDWRGGTEAFF,TGCGCCAGCAGCCAAGATTGGAGGGGAGGGACTGAAGCTTTCTTT
TRBJ2-7,.,TRBV5-1,.,CASSPDRPYEQYF,TGCGCCAGCAGCCCCGACAGGCCCTACGAGCAGTACTTC
TRBJ2-7,TRBD1,TRBV4-2,.,CASSQTGTGGSYEQYF,TGTGCCAGCAGCCAAACCGGGACAGGGGGTTCCTACGAGCAGTACTTC
TRBJ1-5,.,TRBV7-2,.,CATQRGGVSNQPQHF,TGTGCCACTCAAAGGGGCGGGGTTAGCAATCAGCCCCAGCATTTT
TRBJ1-1,.,TRBV11-2,.,CASSLWPGEVNTEAFF,TGTGCCAGCAGCTTATGGCCGGGGGAGGTGAACACTGAAGCTTTCTTT
TRBJ2-2,.,TRBV19,.,CASIGNTGELFF,TGTGCCAGTATTGGGAACACCGGGGAGCTGTTTTTT
TRBJ2-1,.,TRBV4-2,once,CASSLGAVSQFF,TGTGCCAGCAGCTTGGGGGCAGTTAGTCAGTTCTTC
TRBJ2-2,TRBD1,TRBV9,.,CASSTRTGIKNTGELFF,TGTGCCAGCAGCACCCGGACAGGGATAAAGAACACCGGGGAGCTGTTTTTT
TRBJ1-2,TRBD1,TRBV2,once,CANAQGAPGYTF,TGTGCCAACGCACAGGGGGCTCCGGGCTACACCTTC
TRBJ1-5,.,TRBV9,.,CASSWSGDSNQPQHF,TGTGCCAGCAGTTGGTCGGGGGATAGCAATCAGCCCCAGCATTTT
TRBJ2-1,TRBD2,TRBV2,.,CASSLTSGDSSYNEQFF,TGTGCCAGCAGTCTAACTAGCGGGGATAGCTCCTACAATGAGCAGTTCTTC
TRBJ2-7,.,TRBV6-1,few,CASSQTDYEQYF,TGTGCCAGCAGCCAGACAGACTACGAGCAGTACTTC
TRBJ2-1,TRBD2,TRBV9,.,CASSILAGVPGEQFF,TGTGCCAGCAGCATACTAGCGGGAGTTCCGGGAGAGCAGTTCTTC
TRBJ1-2,TRBD1,TRBV10-2,.,CASSESAGGANYGYTF,TGCGCCAGCAGTGAGTCTGCAGGGGGGGCTAACTATGGCTACACCTTC
TRBJ1-1,.,TRBV13,.,CASSSGTPNTEAFF,TGTGCCAGCAGCTCCGGGACACCGAACACTGAAGCTTTCTTT
TRBJ2-1,TRBD2,TRBV4-3,.,CASAQLAGNDNEQFF,TGCGCCAGCGCCCAACTAGCGGGAAACGACAATGAGCAGTTCTTC
TRBJ1-1,.,TRBV6-4,.,CASSDSGQGEAFF,TGTGCCAGCAGTGACTCAGGGCAGGGGGAAGCTTTCTTT
TRBJ2-3,.,TRBV19,.,CASSIVVADTQYF,TGTGCCAGTAGTATAGTAGTGGCAGATACGCAGTATTTT
TRBJ2-5,TRBD2,TRBV18,.,CASSPGLAEEQYF,TGTGCCAGCTCACCGGGACTAGCGGAGGAGCAGTACTTC
TRBJ1-1,.,TRBV19,.,CANWSTEAFF,TGTGCCAACTGGTCCACTGAAGCTTTCTTT
TRBJ1-2,.,TRBV6-5,.,CASGRTAANYGYTF,TGTGCCAGCGGACGGACAGCAGCTAACTATGGCTACACCTTC
TRBJ1-6,TRBD1,TRBV5-6,.,CASSPGQGDGSPLHF,TGTGCCAGCAGCCCGGGACAGGGCGATGGTTCACCCCTCCACTTT
TRBJ2-1,.,TRBV6-1,.,CASTFSGYNEQFF,TGTGCCAGCACCTTTTCCGGTTACAATGAGCAGTTCTTC
TRBJ2-2,TRBD1,TRBV6-1,.,CASSARPGTGGKGELFF,TGTGCCAGCAGTGCCCGTCCCGGGACAGGGGGCAAGGGGGAGCTGTTTTTT
TRBJ2-7,.,TRBV4-2,.,CASSQDGGAGEQYF,TGTGCCAGCAGCCAAGATGGGGGGGCTGGCGAGCAGTACTTC